This TCR beta chain was obtained from a study of graft-versus-host responses after intestinal transplantation. The CDR3 is 13 residues long. CDR1 SGHDT and CDR2 YYEEEE come from the germline V gene. Trimming removed 4 bases from V and 10 bases from J, with 12 bases in between. The study's findings and limits: Peak circulating GvH clone levels were associated with early post-transplant HvG declines.

The repertoire was sequenced with immunoSEQ multiplex PCR; TCRdb's copy has only in-frame clones and lacks some. In the table there are tens of thousands of clones, over 35% of which are singletons. Responder cells that were proliferating and CFSE-low, both CD3+CD4+ and CD3+CD8+, were sorted after the reaction. This clonotype originated in a human patient who received an intestinal transplant. Here the sequenced sample was alloreactive CD4+ T cells from a mixed lymphocyte reaction culture, taken before intestinal transplant. Sample subset: CFSE-low proliferating T cells sorted from roughly six-day pre-transplant mixed lymphocyte reaction (GvH or HvG direction). This rearrangement joins TRBV5-6 to TRBJ1-6, with D unclear. CDR3 in DNA: TGTGCCAGCAGCCCGGGTGGTTACTCACCCCTCCACTTT. Its translation: CASSPGGYSPLHF.